Detailed here is one TCR beta chain. This CDR3 comprises 16 residues. Germline V lookup: CDR1 SGHVS, CDR2 FQNEAQ. V was clipped by 5 bases and J by 0 bases, with 16 bases between them. This entry comes from a study of cytotoxic CD8 clonotypes in ibrutinib-treated CLL. The overall study: Samples yielded averages of 200,000 to 300,000 productive templates and fewer than 100,000 productive rearrangements.

Generated by immunoSEQ multiplex PCR, the TCRdb table keeps only in-frame clones and is missing some. The sample holds over 95,000 clones, 58% seen once. The gene calls are TRBV7-8 and TRBJ1-1, with D uncertain. The sequence was obtained from a human donor with chronic lymphocytic leukemia. Sample: PBMCs, taken after 24 months of ibrutinib treatment. The DNA of the CDR3 is TGTGCCAGCAGCGAACAAATGAGCAGGTTGAACACTGAAGCTTTCTTT. This codes for CASSEQMSRLNTEAFF.